This T cell receptor (beta chain) was profiled in a study of CD8 T cells in Susac syndrome. Reverse transcription of 0.5 to 1 ug RNA was performed with random hexamers. immunoSEQ multiplex PCR amplified TCR beta CDR3 across 54 Vbeta, 13 Jbeta. MiXCR was run by TCRdb on the immunoSEQ multiplex PCR reads, yielding one entry per CDR3 protein. The table includes about 250,000 distinct CDR3 sequences, about 94% detected once. Trimming cost V 3 bases and J 2 bases; bases outside gene matches: 8. Per germline, CDR1 SEHNR and CDR2 FQNEAQ (reference sequence). This CDR3 region has 16 residues. The study sequenced TCR beta in blood CD8+ and CD4+ T cells.

The gene calls are TRBV7-9 and TRBJ2-3; the match to TRBD1 covers 7 bases. This sequence originates from a human donor with multiple sclerosis. The specimen was CD4+ T cells from PBMCs. The CDR3: CASSLWTGKDTDTQYF. In DNA, the CDR3 is TGTGCCAGCAGCTTGTGGACAGGCAAGGACACAGATACGCAGTATTTT.